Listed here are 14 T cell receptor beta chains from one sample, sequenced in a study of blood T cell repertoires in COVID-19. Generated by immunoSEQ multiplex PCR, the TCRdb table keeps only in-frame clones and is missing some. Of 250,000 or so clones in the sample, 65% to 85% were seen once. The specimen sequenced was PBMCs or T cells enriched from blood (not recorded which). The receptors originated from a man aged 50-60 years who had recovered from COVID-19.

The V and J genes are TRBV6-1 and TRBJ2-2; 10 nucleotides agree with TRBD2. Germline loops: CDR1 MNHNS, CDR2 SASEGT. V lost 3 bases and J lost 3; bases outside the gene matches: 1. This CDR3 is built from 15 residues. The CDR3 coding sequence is TGTGCCAGCAGTGATGGGACTAGCGACACCGGGGAGCTGTTTTTT. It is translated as CASSDGTSDTGELFF.

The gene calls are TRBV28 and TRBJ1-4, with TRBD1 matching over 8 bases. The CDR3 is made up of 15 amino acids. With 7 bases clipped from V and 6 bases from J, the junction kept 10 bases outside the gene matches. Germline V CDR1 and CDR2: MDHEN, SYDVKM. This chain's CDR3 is CASNSIGQGDEKLFF. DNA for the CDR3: TGTGCCAGCAACAGCATTGGACAGGGAGATGAAAAACTGTTTTTT.

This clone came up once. Written as DNA, the CDR3 is TGCGCCAGCATCGGCGGGGGAGCGGGGGATGAGCAGTTCTTC. Translating it yields CASIGGGAGDEQFF. The rearrangement uses TRBV10-2 and TRBJ2-1; 8 bases align to TRBD2. This CDR3 is 14 amino acids long. V lost 7 bases and J lost 8; bases outside the gene matches: 10. The germline gives CDR1 WSHSY, CDR2 SAAADI.

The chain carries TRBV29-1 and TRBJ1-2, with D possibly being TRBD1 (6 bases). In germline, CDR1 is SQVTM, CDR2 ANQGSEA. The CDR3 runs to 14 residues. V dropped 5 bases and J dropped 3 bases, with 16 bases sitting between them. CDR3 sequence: CSVRGGNDDYGYTF. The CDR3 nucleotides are TGCAGCGTTAGGGGGGGCAATGATGACTATGGCTACACCTTC.

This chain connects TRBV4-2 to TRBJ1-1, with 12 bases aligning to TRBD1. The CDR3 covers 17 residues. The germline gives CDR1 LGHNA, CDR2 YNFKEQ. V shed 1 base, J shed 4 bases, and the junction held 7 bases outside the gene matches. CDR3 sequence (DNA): TGTGCCAGCAGCCAAGGGGGACAGGGGGCATTAGGCACTGAAGCTTTCTTT. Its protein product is CASSQGGQGALGTEAFF.

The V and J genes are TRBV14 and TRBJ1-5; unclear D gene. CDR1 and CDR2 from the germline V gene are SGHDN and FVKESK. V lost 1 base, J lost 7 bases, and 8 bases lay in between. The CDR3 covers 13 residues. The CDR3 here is CASSQVLGQPQHF. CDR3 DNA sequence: TGTGCCAGCAGCCAAGTTCTCGGGCAGCCCCAGCATTTT.

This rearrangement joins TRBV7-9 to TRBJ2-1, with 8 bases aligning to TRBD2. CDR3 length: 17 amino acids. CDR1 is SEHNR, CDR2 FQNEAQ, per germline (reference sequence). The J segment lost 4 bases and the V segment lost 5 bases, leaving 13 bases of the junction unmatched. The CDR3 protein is CASSGPLRGGGYNEQFF. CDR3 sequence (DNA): TGTGCCAGCAGCGGACCTTTGAGGGGCGGGGGGTACAATGAGCAGTTCTTC.

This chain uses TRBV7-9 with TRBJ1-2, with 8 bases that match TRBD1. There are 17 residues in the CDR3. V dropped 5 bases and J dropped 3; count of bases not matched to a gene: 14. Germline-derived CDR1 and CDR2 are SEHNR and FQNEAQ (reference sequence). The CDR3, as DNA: TGTGCCAGCAGCCCGAACTTTGGACAGGGTACTGACTATGGCTACACCTTC. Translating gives CASSPNFGQGTDYGYTF.

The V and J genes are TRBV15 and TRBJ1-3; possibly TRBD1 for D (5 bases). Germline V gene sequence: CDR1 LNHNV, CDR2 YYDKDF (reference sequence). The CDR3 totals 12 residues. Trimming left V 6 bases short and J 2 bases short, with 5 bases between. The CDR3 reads CATRGAGNTIYF. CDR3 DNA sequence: TGTGCCACCAGAGGGGCTGGAAACACCATATATTTT.

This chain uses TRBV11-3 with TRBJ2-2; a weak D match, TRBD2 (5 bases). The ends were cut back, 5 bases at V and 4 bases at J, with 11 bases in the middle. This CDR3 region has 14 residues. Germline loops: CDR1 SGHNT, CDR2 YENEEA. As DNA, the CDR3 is TGTGCCAGCAGCCGACCCGGGGTCACCGGGGAGCTGTTTTTT. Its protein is CASSRPGVTGELFF.

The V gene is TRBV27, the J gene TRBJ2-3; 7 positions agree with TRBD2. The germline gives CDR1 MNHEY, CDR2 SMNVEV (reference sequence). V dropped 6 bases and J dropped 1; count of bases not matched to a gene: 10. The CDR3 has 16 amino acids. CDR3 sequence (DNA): TGTGCCAGCAGCACTGGGGGGGGGTCGGGCACAGATACGCAGTATTTT. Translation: CASSTGGGSGTDTQYF.

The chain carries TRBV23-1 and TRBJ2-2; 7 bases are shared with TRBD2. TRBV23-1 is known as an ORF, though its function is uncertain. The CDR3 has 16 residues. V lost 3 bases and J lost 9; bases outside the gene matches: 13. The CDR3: CASSHLAGATGRELFF. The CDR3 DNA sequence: TGCGCCAGCAGTCATCTGGCGGGAGCTACTGGCCGGGAGCTGTTTTTT.

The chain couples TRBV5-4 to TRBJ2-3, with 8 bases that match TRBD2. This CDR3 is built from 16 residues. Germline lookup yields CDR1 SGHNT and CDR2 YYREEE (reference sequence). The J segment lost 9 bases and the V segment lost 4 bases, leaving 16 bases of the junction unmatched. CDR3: CASSPGTNPGGETQYF. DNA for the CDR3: TGTGCCAGCAGCCCTGGCACTAACCCCGGGGGGGAAACGCAGTATTTT. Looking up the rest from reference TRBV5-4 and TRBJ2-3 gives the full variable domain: ETGVTQSPTHLIKTRGQQVTLRCSSQSGHNTVSWYQQALGQGPQFIFQYYREEENGRGNFPPRFSGLQFPNYSSELNVNALELDDSALYLCASSPGTNPGGETQYFGPGTRLTVL.

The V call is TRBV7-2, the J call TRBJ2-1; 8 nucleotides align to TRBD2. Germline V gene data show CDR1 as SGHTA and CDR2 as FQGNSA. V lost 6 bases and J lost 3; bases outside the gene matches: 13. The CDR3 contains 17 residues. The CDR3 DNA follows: TGTGCCAGCAGACCCCCTTGGGGCGGGAGGAACTACAATGAGCAGTTCTTC. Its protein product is CASRPPWGGRNYNEQFF.